A selection of T cell receptor beta chains follows, all from one sample in a study of post-analysis software for immune sequencing data. Each CDR3 protein is one row after TCRdb ran MiXCR on the PCR reads. Altogether just over 250,000 distinct CDR3 sequences are present, 30% to 45% being singletons, with the ten largest covering 4% to 5.5%. Sequenced input: blood. The receptors here all came from a girl aged 5 to 17 with multiple sclerosis. Both conserved end residues are part of each CDR3. A D gene is named only where the DNA matches it firmly. For some rows the clone size is stated as once, few or many, or as a class when expanded; others skip it.

CDR3aa: CASSSQGGGTDTQYF; CDR3nt: TGTGCCAGCAGCTCCCAGGGGGGAGGCACAGATACGCAGTATTTT; d_gene: NA; abundance: few; j_gene: TRBJ2-3; v_gene: TRBV7-9
CDR3aa: CASSLLQGAASNYGYTF; CDR3nt: TGTGCCAGCAGTTTATTACAGGGGGCGGCAAGTAACTATGGCTACACCTTC; d_gene: TRBD1; abundance: NA; j_gene: TRBJ1-2; v_gene: TRBV27
CDR3aa: CSARGMGQSLGNTIYF; CDR3nt: TGCAGTGCTAGAGGCATGGGCCAAAGCCTTGGAAACACCATATATTTT; d_gene: NA; abundance: NA; j_gene: TRBJ1-3; v_gene: TRBV20-1
CDR3aa: CSASGTSGGHNEQFF; CDR3nt: TGCAGTGCTTCGGGGACTAGCGGGGGACACAATGAGCAGTTCTTC; d_gene: TRBD2; abundance: once; j_gene: TRBJ2-1; v_gene: TRBV20-1
CDR3aa: CSAKGGGGNTEAFF; CDR3nt: TGCAGTGCCAAAGGGGGGGGCGGAAACACTGAAGCTTTCTTT; d_gene: NA; abundance: NA; j_gene: TRBJ1-1; v_gene: TRBV20-1
CDR3aa: CSVGDWGSGYGYTF; CDR3nt: TGCAGCGTTGGAGATTGGGGTAGTGGCTATGGCTACACCTTC; d_gene: NA; abundance: NA; j_gene: TRBJ1-2; v_gene: TRBV29-1
CDR3aa: CASSQDAGITYNEQFF; CDR3nt: TGTGCCAGCAGCCAAGATGCGGGGATCACCTACAATGAGCAGTTCTTC; d_gene: NA; abundance: many; j_gene: TRBJ2-1; v_gene: TRBV3-1
CDR3aa: CASSPWASGMAGELFF; CDR3nt: TGTGCCAGCAGCCCTTGGGCTAGCGGGATGGCCGGGGAGCTGTTTTTT; d_gene: TRBD2; abundance: few; j_gene: TRBJ2-2; v_gene: TRBV4-2
CDR3aa: CAISKTAGNQPQHF; CDR3nt: TGTGCCATCAGTAAGACAGCGGGCAATCAGCCCCAGCATTTT; d_gene: NA; abundance: many; j_gene: TRBJ1-5; v_gene: TRBV10-3
CDR3aa: CASRATDGSSGNTIYF; CDR3nt: TGCGCCAGCAGGGCGACCGACGGGAGCTCTGGAAACACCATATATTTT; d_gene: NA; abundance: few; j_gene: TRBJ1-3; v_gene: TRBV5-1
CDR3aa: CASSPLAGSTDTQYF; CDR3nt: TGTGCCAGCAGTCCACTAGCGGGAAGCACAGATACGCAGTATTTT; d_gene: TRBD2; abundance: many; j_gene: TRBJ2-3; v_gene: TRBV7-9
CDR3aa: CATSRDRQVVQYF; CDR3nt: TGTGCCACCAGCAGAGATCGGCAGGTGGTGCAGTACTTC; d_gene: NA; abundance: NA; j_gene: TRBJ2-5; v_gene: TRBV15
CDR3aa: CASSFDQRRSVGTDTQYF; CDR3nt: TGCGCCAGCAGCTTTGATCAAAGGAGGAGTGTGGGCACAGATACGCAGTATTTT; d_gene: NA; abundance: NA; j_gene: TRBJ2-3; v_gene: TRBV5-1
CDR3aa: CASSQEFLAGFREQYF; CDR3nt: TGTGCCAGCAGCCAAGAGTTCCTAGCGGGGTTCCGCGAGCAGTACTTC; d_gene: TRBD2; abundance: few; j_gene: TRBJ2-7; v_gene: TRBV3-1
CDR3aa: CAIRMADTQYF; CDR3nt: TGTGCCATCAGGATGGCAGATACGCAGTATTTT; d_gene: NA; abundance: NA; j_gene: TRBJ2-3; v_gene: TRBV10-3
CDR3aa: CSARRPGQGVTKNIQYF; CDR3nt: TGCAGTGCTAGACGCCCCGGACAGGGCGTAACCAAAAACATTCAGTACTTC; d_gene: TRBD1; abundance: NA; j_gene: TRBJ2-4; v_gene: TRBV20-1
CDR3aa: CASGSRTDTQYF; CDR3nt: TGCGCCAGCGGATCCAGGACGGATACGCAGTATTTT; d_gene: NA; abundance: many; j_gene: TRBJ2-3; v_gene: TRBV5-1
CDR3aa: CSAAGVPRDRGGVTEAFF; CDR3nt: TGCAGTGCCGCGGGTGTCCCTCGGGACAGGGGGGGGGTCACTGAAGCTTTCTTT; d_gene: TRBD1; abundance: few; j_gene: TRBJ1-1; v_gene: TRBV20-1
CDR3aa: CSARQGTEDQPQHF; CDR3nt: TGCAGCGCGAGACAGGGAACGGAAGATCAGCCCCAGCATTTT; d_gene: TRBD1; abundance: NA; j_gene: TRBJ1-5; v_gene: TRBV29-1
CDR3aa: CASSLPAGVTEAFF; CDR3nt: TGTGCCAGCAGCTTACCGGCAGGGGTCACTGAAGCTTTCTTT; d_gene: NA; abundance: NA; j_gene: TRBJ1-1; v_gene: TRBV13
CDR3aa: CASSYPLGAGGPRVGELFF; CDR3nt: TGTGCCAGCAGTTACCCTCTAGGAGCGGGAGGCCCCCGTGTCGGGGAGCTGTTTTTT; d_gene: TRBD2; abundance: few; j_gene: TRBJ2-2; v_gene: TRBV6-5
CDR3aa: CASSESSGGANEQFF; CDR3nt: TGTGCCAGCAGTGAGAGTAGCGGGGGGGCCAATGAGCAGTTCTTC; d_gene: TRBD2; abundance: NA; j_gene: TRBJ2-1; v_gene: TRBV6-1
CDR3aa: CANSQTDYGYTF; CDR3nt: TGTGCCAACAGCCAGACAGACTATGGCTACACCTTC; d_gene: NA; abundance: NA; j_gene: TRBJ1-2; v_gene: TRBV28
CDR3aa: CAGLFHGLDTEAFF; CDR3nt: TGTGCCGGCCTATTCCACGGGCTGGACACTGAAGCTTTCTTT; d_gene: NA; abundance: few; j_gene: TRBJ1-1; v_gene: TRBV2
CDR3aa: CASRLDSRNYGYTF; CDR3nt: TGTGCCAGCAGACTGGACAGCCGTAACTATGGCTACACCTTC; d_gene: NA; abundance: many; j_gene: TRBJ1-2; v_gene: TRBV28
CDR3aa: CASSLAMGSGNEQFF; CDR3nt: TGCGCCAGCAGCTTGGCCATGGGGAGCGGCAATGAGCAGTTCTTC; d_gene: NA; abundance: NA; j_gene: TRBJ2-1; v_gene: TRBV5-1
CDR3aa: CATSRDRPPFNEKLFF; CDR3nt: TGTGCCACCAGTCGGGACAGGCCCCCTTTTAATGAAAAACTGTTTTTT; d_gene: TRBD1; abundance: many; j_gene: TRBJ1-4; v_gene: TRBV15
CDR3aa: CASSQDRGPGPNEQFF; CDR3nt: TGTGCCAGCAGCCAAGACCGGGGCCCTGGGCCCAATGAGCAGTTCTTC; d_gene: NA; abundance: NA; j_gene: TRBJ2-1; v_gene: TRBV3-1
CDR3aa: CASSSGGEDLSYEQYF; CDR3nt: TGTGCCAGCAGTTCCGGGGGGGAGGACCTATCCTACGAGCAGTACTTC; d_gene: TRBD2; abundance: once; j_gene: TRBJ2-7; v_gene: TRBV6-6
CDR3aa: CASIVGFYGYTF; CDR3nt: TGTGCCAGCATCGTAGGGTTCTATGGCTACACCTTC; d_gene: NA; abundance: NA; j_gene: TRBJ1-2; v_gene: TRBV27
CDR3aa: CASSDRGRVLGYTF; CDR3nt: TGTGCCAGCAGTGATCGGGGCAGGGTTCTTGGCTACACCTTC; d_gene: NA; abundance: many; j_gene: TRBJ1-2; v_gene: TRBV25-1
CDR3aa: CASSLKLTYEQYF; CDR3nt: TGTGCCAGCAGTTTAAAGCTTACCTACGAGCAGTACTTC; d_gene: NA; abundance: NA; j_gene: TRBJ2-7; v_gene: TRBV12-3/TRBV12-4
CDR3aa: CASSLVSSSYNEQFF; CDR3nt: TGTGCCAGCAGTTTAGTATCAAGCTCCTACAATGAGCAGTTCTTC; d_gene: NA; abundance: many; j_gene: TRBJ2-1; v_gene: TRBV12-3/TRBV12-4
CDR3aa: CASSLVALRSETQYF; CDR3nt: TGTGCCAGCAGCTTAGTTGCCCTCCGATCGGAGACCCAGTACTTC; d_gene: NA; abundance: many; j_gene: TRBJ2-5; v_gene: TRBV7-2
CDR3aa: CASSQDLGGGSDLYEQYF; CDR3nt: TGTGCCAGCAGCCAAGACCTGGGAGGCGGGTCGGACCTCTACGAGCAGTACTTC; d_gene: NA; abundance: NA; j_gene: TRBJ2-7; v_gene: TRBV4-2
CDR3aa: CASSLDWAPNIQYF; CDR3nt: TGTGCCAGCAGCTTAGACTGGGCGCCAAACATTCAGTACTTC; d_gene: NA; abundance: once; j_gene: TRBJ2-4; v_gene: TRBV7-2
CDR3aa: CSVAGRSADTQYF; CDR3nt: TGCAGCGTTGCCGGGAGGTCCGCAGATACGCAGTATTTT; d_gene: TRBD2; abundance: many; j_gene: TRBJ2-3; v_gene: TRBV29-1
CDR3aa: CSARSIGTNSYEQYF; CDR3nt: TGCAGTGCTCGATCGATCGGGACAAATTCCTACGAGCAGTACTTC; d_gene: NA; abundance: NA; j_gene: TRBJ2-7; v_gene: TRBV20-1
CDR3aa: CSASYPGGNTEAFF; CDR3nt: TGCAGTGCTAGTTACCCGGGGGGAAACACTGAAGCTTTCTTT; d_gene: NA; abundance: NA; j_gene: TRBJ1-1; v_gene: TRBV20-1
CDR3aa: CASSFGSGGSEQFF; CDR3nt: TGTGCCAGCAGCTTCGGTTCAGGGGGCAGTGAGCAGTTCTTC; d_gene: TRBD1; abundance: many; j_gene: TRBJ2-1; v_gene: TRBV5-5
CDR3aa: CASSGDGQTNTEAFF; CDR3nt: TGCGCCAGCAGTGGTGACGGACAGACGAACACTGAAGCTTTCTTT; d_gene: NA; abundance: once; j_gene: TRBJ1-1; v_gene: TRBV10-1
CDR3aa: CASSLGGTSHNEQFF; CDR3nt: TGTGCCAGCAGCTTAGGGGGTACCTCCCACAATGAGCAGTTCTTC; d_gene: NA; abundance: many; j_gene: TRBJ2-1; v_gene: TRBV7-2
CDR3aa: CASSLGVQGHNEQFF; CDR3nt: TGTGCCAGCAGTTTAGGCGTTCAGGGCCACAATGAGCAGTTCTTC; d_gene: NA; abundance: few; j_gene: TRBJ2-1; v_gene: TRBV12-3/TRBV12-4
CDR3aa: CASSPTSAPLTRQYF; CDR3nt: TGTGCCAGCAGCCCTACTAGCGCTCCCCTTACGAGGCAGTACTTC; d_gene: TRBD2; abundance: NA; j_gene: TRBJ2-7; v_gene: TRBV7-2
CDR3aa: CSVRRDSDTGERFF; CDR3nt: TGCAGCGTTAGGAGGGATTCTGACACCGGGGAGCGGTTTTTT; d_gene: NA; abundance: NA; j_gene: TRBJ2-2; v_gene: TRBV29-1
CDR3aa: CSAGLGRETQYF; CDR3nt: TGCAGTGCCGGACTAGGCCGGGAGACCCAGTACTTC; d_gene: TRBD2; abundance: many; j_gene: TRBJ2-5; v_gene: TRBV20-1
CDR3aa: CASNLAANEQFF; CDR3nt: TGTGCCAGCAATCTAGCGGCCAATGAGCAGTTCTTC; d_gene: TRBD2; abundance: many; j_gene: TRBJ2-1; v_gene: TRBV12-3/TRBV12-4
CDR3aa: CASSFYPLNLTDTQYF; CDR3nt: TGTGCCAGCAGTTTCTACCCCCTTAATCTCACAGATACGCAGTATTTT; d_gene: NA; abundance: NA; j_gene: TRBJ2-3; v_gene: TRBV27